This TCR beta chain emerged from a study of human T cells and chemical hapten exposure (dated by TCRdb to the early 2020s). Describing the broader study: For sensitization, 2% DPC in acetone was applied to a roughly 2 cm by roughly 2 cm area of upper inner arm skin. Throughout the approximately 26-week study period, patients were also given weekly therapeutic DPC doses on the scalp. Patch tests used Finn chambers with 0.01% DPC on the upper back, scored after 6 days by International Contact Dermatitis Research Group standards. The patient cohort, mostly female, included alopecia areata with under or over 50% scalp involvement, alopecia totalis and alopecia universalis. The libraries were sequenced as a pool, and the TCR yield per sample differed mostly because of small variations in library volumes within the pool. In alopecia patients, the study followed how the peripheral blood TCR repertoire changed in vivo over primary and secondary sensitization to diphenylcyclopropenone (DPC), a hapten. Blood was sampled from patients pre-sensitization (week 0) and at 2, 6 and about 24 weeks after DPC sensitization. Twenty-nine alopecia patients provided blood for TCR sequencing at one to four time points (pre-sensitization, 2, 6 and 24 weeks). General study outcomes and caveats: DPC sensitization did not change how many TCRs were above 1 in 1000 frequency, and no evidence was found of alterations in global repertoire structure. The number of PT1 expanded TCRs positively correlated with patch test score, significant at thresholds 8, 16 and 32 but not 4. After repeated subsampling, changes were observed in the strength of the expansion versus patch-test correlation and in the threshold at which the correlation became significant. Significantly more large CDR3 similarity clusters were formed by expanded TCRs than by pre-sensitization or healthy control sets, consistent with antigen-driven responses. Because every patient had alopecia, a presumed autoimmune disease, the patients' immune response might differ from that of healthy individuals.

The CDR3 goes from the cysteine to the phenylalanine over 16 residues. Of the read, only the CDR3 DNA is kept; its 48 bases are in frame from base 1. Taken from the germline V gene, the CDR1 and CDR2 loops are MDHEN and SYDVKM. Germline trimming amounts to 7 bases on V and 0 bases on J, with 12 as the count of junction bases outside the gene matches. Library preparation employed RACE. The sequencing machine was a NextSeq 500. During library preparation, unique molecular identifiers were attached to individual cDNA molecules so that TCRs could be counted quantitatively and reproducibly. From each blood RNA sample, both TCR alpha and TCR beta chains were sequenced. Per the source publication's procedure: Samples had a median of roughly 98,000 TCRs, with a range from roughly 23,224 to 700,000. V, J and CDR3 annotation of the TCR reads was performed with the Decombinator software suite. For PS versus PT1 abundance plots, all samples were subsampled to the same number of TCRs (28,000). Expanded TCRs were defined as absent before sensitization and observed at least eight times at the 2-week time point. TCRdb itself trimmed the public reads at Q25 with fastp, ran MiXCR and retained productive beta chains. When rows share a CDR3 protein, they turn into one entry using the most common DNA and genes. The V and J calls, along with clone size, are taken from TCRdb and not from the paper's own processing. Counted in this sample were approximately 86,000 distinct CDR3 sequences; around 9.9% of them appeared once. 0.8% to 1.2% of the sample is taken by the ten largest.

Note on this clonotype: What antigen it recognizes has not been identified. No per-base quality is available; no much larger clone lies one base away.

The time point label here, explained by the study, means: patch test 3, about 24 weeks after DPC sensitization. The treatment or condition label corresponds to: therapeutic diphenylcyclopropenone sensitization with weekly scalp DPC. Blood at each patch-test visit was drawn before the patch test was applied. To be eligible, patients had to be aged 18 to 70, diagnosed with alopecia and judged suitable for DPC therapy, while pregnant patients were excluded. Total RNA was extracted from unfractionated whole blood collected in Tempus Blood RNA tubes. Rearrangement joined TRBV28 to TRBJ2-7, with 7 central nucleotides matching TRBD2. The input for sequencing was whole blood, taken in connection with sensitization to the hapten diphenylcyclopropenone (DPC). The receptor's source is a young woman with alopecia areata. Some clones in this sample may be carry-over from other donors' samples. The CDR3 protein is CASTTAGEGASYEQYF. The DNA reads as follows: TGTGCCAGCACCACCGCGGGGGAAGGGGCCTCCTACGAGCAGTACTTC.